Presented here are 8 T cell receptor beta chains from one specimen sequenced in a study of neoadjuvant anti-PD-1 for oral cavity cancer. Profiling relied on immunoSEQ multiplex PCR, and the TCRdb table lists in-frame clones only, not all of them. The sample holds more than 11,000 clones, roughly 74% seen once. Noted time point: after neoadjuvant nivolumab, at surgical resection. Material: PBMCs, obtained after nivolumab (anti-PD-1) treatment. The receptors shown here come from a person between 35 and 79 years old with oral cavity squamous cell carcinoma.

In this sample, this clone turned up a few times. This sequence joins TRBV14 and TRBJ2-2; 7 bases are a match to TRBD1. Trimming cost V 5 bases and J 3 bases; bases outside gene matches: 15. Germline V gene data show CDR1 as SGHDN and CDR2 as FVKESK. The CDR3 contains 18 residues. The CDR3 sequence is CASSARSPGTEYTGELFF. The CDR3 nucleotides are TGTGCCAGCAGCGCAAGATCTCCCGGGACAGAGTACACCGGGGAGCTGTTTTTT.

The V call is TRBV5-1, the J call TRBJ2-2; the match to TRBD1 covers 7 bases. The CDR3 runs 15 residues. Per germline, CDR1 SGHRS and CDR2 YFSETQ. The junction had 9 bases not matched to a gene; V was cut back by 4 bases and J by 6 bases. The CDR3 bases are TGCGCCAGCAGCCCAGACAGGGTAGGAGCCGGGGAGCTGTTTTTT. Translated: CASSPDRVGAGELFF.

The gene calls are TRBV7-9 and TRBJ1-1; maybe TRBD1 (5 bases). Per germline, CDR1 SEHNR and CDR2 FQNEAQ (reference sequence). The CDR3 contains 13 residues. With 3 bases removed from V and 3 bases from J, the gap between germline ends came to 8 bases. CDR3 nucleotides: TGTGCCAGCAGCTTTTCGGGGGACACTGAAGCTTTCTTT. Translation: CASSFSGDTEAFF. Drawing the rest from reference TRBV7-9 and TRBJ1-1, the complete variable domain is DTGVSQNPRHKITKRGQNVTFRCDPISEHNRLYWYRQTLGQGPEFLTYFQNEAQLEKSRLLSDRFSAERPKGSFSTLEIQRTEQGDSAMYLCASSFSGDTEAFFGQGTRLTVV.

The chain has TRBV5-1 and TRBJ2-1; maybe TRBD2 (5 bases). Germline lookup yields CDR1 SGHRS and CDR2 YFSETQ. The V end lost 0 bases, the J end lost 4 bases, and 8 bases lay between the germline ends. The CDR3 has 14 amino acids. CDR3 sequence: CASSLGLAYNEQFF. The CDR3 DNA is TGCGCCAGCAGCTTGGGTCTAGCTTACAATGAGCAGTTCTTC.

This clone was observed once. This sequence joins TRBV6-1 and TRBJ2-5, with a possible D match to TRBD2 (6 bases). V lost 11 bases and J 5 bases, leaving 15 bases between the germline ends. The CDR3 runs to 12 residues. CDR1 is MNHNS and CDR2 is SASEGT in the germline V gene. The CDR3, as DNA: TGTGCCCTACGGGGACTGGGGGAGACCCAGTACTTC. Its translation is CALRGLGETQYF.

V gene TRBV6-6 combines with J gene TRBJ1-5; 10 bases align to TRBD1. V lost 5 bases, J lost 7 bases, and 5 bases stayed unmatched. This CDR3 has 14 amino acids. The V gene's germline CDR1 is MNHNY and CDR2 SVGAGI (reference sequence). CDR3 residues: CASSLDRGPQPQHF. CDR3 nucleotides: TGTGCCAGCAGTCTTGACAGGGGGCCCCAGCCCCAGCATTTT.

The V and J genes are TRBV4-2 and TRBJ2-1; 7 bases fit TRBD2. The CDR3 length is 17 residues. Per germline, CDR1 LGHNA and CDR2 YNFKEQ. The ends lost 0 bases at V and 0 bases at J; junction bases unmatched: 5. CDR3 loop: CASSQDWGGVSYNEQFF. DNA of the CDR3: TGTGCCAGCAGCCAAGATTGGGGGGGGGTCTCCTACAATGAGCAGTTCTTC.

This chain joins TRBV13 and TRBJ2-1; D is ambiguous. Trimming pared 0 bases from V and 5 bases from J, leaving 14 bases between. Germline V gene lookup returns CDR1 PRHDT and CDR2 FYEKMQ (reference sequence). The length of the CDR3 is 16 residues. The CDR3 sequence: CASSLGLVTPHNEQFF. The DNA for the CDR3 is TGTGCCAGCAGCTTAGGGCTAGTAACCCCCCACAATGAGCAGTTCTTC.